The next 10 T cell receptor beta chains were all read from a single sample in a study of T cells in Graves' hyperthyroidism and ophthalmopathy. TCR beta CDR3 regions were amplified from RNA transcripts. HTBI primers drove first-round RT-PCR of the TCR CDR3. TCRdb independently ran MiXCR on the multiplex PCR reads; one entry per CDR3 protein. The sample has 450,000 to 550,000 distinct CDR3 sequences; approximately 24% are singletons. The sample was blood. Receptors were obtained from a woman aged 25-40 years with Graves' ophthalmopathy.

The table lists this clonotype with many counts. V gene TRBV7-2 combines with J gene TRBJ2-7; possible D gene TRBD1, 6 bases. Deletions cut 3 bases from V and 4 bases from J, with 16 bases between. The CDR3 runs 15 residues. CDR1 and CDR2 from the germline V gene are SGHTA and FQGNSA. The CDR3 here is CASSFRAGADYEQYF. CDR3 in DNA: TGTGCCAGCAGCTTTAGAGCAGGGGCGGATTACGAGCAGTACTTC.

The V and J genes are TRBV28 and TRBJ2-7; D tentatively reads TRBD1 or TRBD2 (5 bases each). The CDR3 has 17 residues. Trimming removed 0 bases from V and 7 bases from J, with 22 bases in between. Germline CDR1 is MDHEN and CDR2 is SYDVKM. CDR3 nucleotide sequence: TGTGCCAGCAGTTTATGGGTCACGGGGACGAGGGTGAGGGAGCAGTACTTC. Protein: CASSLWVTGTRVREQYF.

This clonotype was detected many times. The rearrangement uses TRBV7-8 and TRBJ1-3; D gene ambiguous. V lost 1 base and J lost 4, with 8 bases in between. CDR3 length: 14 residues. Looked up from germline, CDR1 is SGHVS and CDR2 is FQNEAQ. The CDR3 DNA sequence: TGTGCCAGCAGCTTAGTTCTTAAAGGAAACACCATATATTTT. This codes for CASSLVLKGNTIYF. Based on the CDR3 plus reference TRBV7-8 and TRBJ1-3, the full variable domain is GAGVSQSPRYKVAKRGQDVALRCDPISGHVSLFWYQQALGQGPEFLTYFQNEAQLDKSGLPSDRFFAERPEGSVSTLKIQRTQQEDSAVYLCASSLVLKGNTIYFGEGSWLTVV.

This clonotype has at least ten counts. The chain joins TRBV6-2 or TRBV6-3 to TRBJ2-7; tentative D call: TRBD2 (6 bases). The V and J ends lost 2 bases and 6 bases respectively, with 11 bases between them. Looked up from germline, CDR1 is MNHEY and CDR2 is SVGEGT. There are 13 residues in the CDR3. The CDR3 protein is CASSYGPGGEQYF. CDR3 DNA: TGTGCCAGCAGTTACGGCCCCGGGGGCGAGCAGTACTTC.

This clonotype was observed many times. V usage is TRBV9 and J usage is TRBJ1-2; a weak D match, TRBD1 (5 bases). The CDR3 has 15 amino acids. V was pared by 0 bases and J by 8 bases, with 17 bases between. Per germline, CDR1 SGDLS and CDR2 YYNGEE. The DNA for the CDR3 is TGTGCCAGCAGCGTAGGCCGGGACGTCGGGATCGGCTACACCTTC. It translates to CASSVGRDVGIGYTF.

This clonotype was detected ten times or more. V and J are TRBV6-1 and TRBJ2-7; 8 bases match TRBD1. V lost 4 bases, J lost 6 bases, and 5 bases stayed unmatched. Germline CDR1 is MNHNS and CDR2 is SASEGT. The CDR3 sequence is 13 residues long. CDR3 coding DNA: TGTGCCAGCAGTGGTCGGACAGGGAGCGAGCAGTACTTC. This sequence encodes CASSGRTGSEQYF.

V and J are TRBV5-1 and TRBJ1-1; perhaps TRBD1 as D (6 bases). The CDR3 contains 16 residues. Germline CDR1 reads SGHRS; CDR2 reads YFSETQ. With 4 bases removed from V and 0 bases from J, the gap between germline ends came to 16 bases. CDR3: CASSSRTAGMNTEAFF. CDR3 DNA: TGCGCCAGCAGCAGCCGGACAGCCGGTATGAACACTGAAGCTTTCTTT. Full variable domain (rest looked up from reference TRBV5-1 and TRBJ1-1): KAGVTQTPRYLIKTRGQQVTLSCSPISGHRSVSWYQQTPGQGLQFLFEYFSETQRNKGNFPGRFSGRQFSNSRSEMNVSTLELGDSALYLCASSSRTAGMNTEAFFGQGTRLTVV.

V usage is TRBV28 and J usage is TRBJ1-2; 7 bases are a match to TRBD1. The junction had 18 bases not matched to a gene; V was cut back by 9 bases and J by 5 bases. There are 16 residues in the CDR3. The V gene's germline CDR1 is MDHEN and CDR2 SYDVKM. The CDR3 is CASSSDRVPGGYGYTF. CDR3 bases: TGTGCCAGTTCGTCTGACAGGGTGCCCGGGGGGTATGGCTACACCTTC.

This clonotype was seen repeatedly, ten times or more. The chain combines TRBV6-2 or TRBV6-3 with TRBJ2-6; no reliable D call. The CDR3 spans 18 residues. The V gene lost 6 bases and the J gene lost 0 bases, with 18 bases spanning the gap. The germline V gene encodes CDR1 MNHEY and CDR2 SVGEGT. In nucleotides, the CDR3 is TGTGCCAGCAGGCGATTCGGTACGGCGACCTCTGGGGCCAACGTCCTGACTTTC. It encodes CASRRFGTATSGANVLTF.

On this clonotype: A much larger clone lies one base from this, so it may be a read error. The J gene is TRBJ1-1, the V gene TRBV12-3 or TRBV12-4, with 11 bases aligning to TRBD1. The CDR3 runs 15 residues. The trim removed 6 bases at V and 3 bases at J, leaving 6 bases unmatched. CDR3 amino acids: CASSPRTGGDTEAFF. CDR3 in DNA: TGTGCCAGCAGCCCCAGGACAGGGGGCGACACTGAAGCTTTCTTT.